This TCR beta chain was observed in a study of control samples from healthy donors and cancer patients. TCRdb keeps only in-frame clones here, not all; method: immunoSEQ multiplex PCR. Altogether some 100,000 clones are present, 75% to 90% being singletons, with the ten largest covering approximately 7.8%. Germline V gene sequence: CDR1 SGHDT, CDR2 YYEEEE. Deletions cut 4 bases from V and 0 bases from J, with 11 bases between. The CDR3 is 15 residues long. This clone was counted a single time. The specimen was blood. This TCR was recovered from a man aged 25-45 years in good health. This chain joins TRBV5-6 and TRBJ1-3, with unresolved D. The CDR3 bases are TGTGCCAGCAGCCTACACTCTCTCTCTGGAAACACCATATATTTT. Its translation is CASSLHSLSGNTIYF.